The 10 T cell receptor beta chains in this list originate from one sample, sequenced in a study of early T cells in non-severe SARS-CoV-2 infection. From the 5' RACE reads, TCRdb called clonotypes with MiXCR, one entry per CDR3 protein. This table holds 100,000 to 150,000 distinct CDR3 sequences, 15% found once. The source material was whole blood. These receptors originate from an adult who was a healthcare worker with PCR-confirmed SARS-CoV-2 infection or an uninfected control (not recorded which).

The chain links TRBV7-9 to TRBJ2-1; no firm D call. The CDR3 is made up of 12 amino acids. Germline V gives CDR1 SEHNR, CDR2 FQNEAQ (reference sequence). Trimming stripped 3 bases from V and 8 bases from J, with 8 bases between. The CDR3 loop is CASSLVRDEQFF. The CDR3 DNA reads as TGTGCCAGCAGCTTGGTCCGCGATGAGCAGTTCTTC.

CDR3 loop: CASSLMGAFTDTQYF. The CDR3 DNA reads as TGTGCCAGCAGCTTAATGGGGGCCTTCACAGATACGCAGTATTTT. The gene calls are TRBV7-3 and TRBJ2-3, with a possible D match to TRBD1 (6 bases). The CDR3 length is 15 residues. Trimming cost V 1 base and J 2 bases, with 10 bases left between them. The V gene's germline CDR1 is SGHTA and CDR2 FQGTGA.

The rearrangement links TRBV29-1 to TRBJ2-7; D is unresolved. V was clipped by 0 bases and J by 2 bases, with 14 bases between them. The germline V gene has CDR1 SQVTM and CDR2 ANQGSEA. The CDR3 length is 15 residues. The CDR3 DNA sequence: TGCAGCGTTGAAGATCCCACAGCTAGTACCTACGAGCAGTACTTC. Protein product: CSVEDPTASTYEQYF.

V is TRBV7-3 and J is TRBJ2-1; D tentatively fits TRBD1 or TRBD2 (5 bases each). The V and J ends lost 5 bases and 10 bases respectively, with 15 bases between them. Germline V gives CDR1 SGHTA, CDR2 FQGTGA. The CDR3 is made up of 13 amino acids. The CDR3 is CASSPGTVEEQFF. DNA for the CDR3: TGTGCCAGCAGCCCCGGGACGGTCGAAGAGCAGTTCTTC.

In its sample, this clonotype was seen a few times. The CDR3 sequence: CSAREGGGKAFF. Here the CDR3 DNA reads TGCAGTGCTAGAGAGGGTGGGGGGAAAGCTTTCTTT. The chain recombines TRBV20-1 with TRBJ1-1; the D gene is possibly TRBD1 (5 bases). V lost 0 bases, J lost 9 bases, and 11 bases lay in between. The CDR3 length is 12 residues. CDR1 and CDR2 (germline): DFQATT, SNEGSKA (reference sequence).

The chain combines TRBV7-2 with TRBJ2-2; D is perhaps TRBD1 or TRBD2 (5 bases each). The CDR3 loop spans 18 amino acids. The germline V and J ends were trimmed by 5 bases and 5 bases, with 24 bases remaining between them. Germline-derived CDR1 and CDR2 are SGHTA and FQGNSA. This chain's CDR3 is CASSHLSGRRLRTGELFF. The CDR3 coding sequence is TGTGCCAGCAGCCACCTGTCGGGGCGGCGGCTTAGAACCGGGGAGCTGTTTTTT.

In its sample, this clonotype was seen a few times. CDR3 protein: CASSFTGQDTQYF. The CDR3 DNA follows: TGTGCCAGCAGCTTCACAGGTCAGGATACGCAGTATTTT. The chain couples TRBV5-6 to TRBJ2-3, with D perhaps TRBD1 (5 bases). The CDR3 is 13 residues long. V shed 2 bases and J shed 6 bases, with 10 bases lying between them. The germline V gene has CDR1 SGHDT and CDR2 YYEEEE.

The rearrangement joins TRBV7-2 to TRBJ1-2; D remains ambiguous. In germline, CDR1 is SGHTA, CDR2 FQGNSA. This CDR3 is built from 13 residues. The V gene lost 1 base and the J gene lost 5 bases, with 8 bases spanning the gap. The CDR3: CASSLVSVYGYTF. CDR3 sequence (DNA): TGTGCCAGCAGCTTAGTCTCTGTGTATGGCTACACCTTC. The whole variable domain, filled in from reference TRBV7-2 and TRBJ1-2, reads GAGVSQSPSNKVTEKGKDVELRCDPISGHTALYWYRQSLGQGLEFLIYFQGNSAPDKSGLPSDRFSAERTGGSVSTLTIQRTQQEDSAVYLCASSLVSVYGYTFGSGTRLTVV.

V is TRBV30 and J is TRBJ2-5; D perhaps matches TRBD1 (5 bases). Trimming took off 0 bases at V and 2 bases at J, with 10 bases between the two ends. CDR3 length: 14 amino acids. Germline V gene data show CDR1 as GTSNPN and CDR2 as SVGIG (reference sequence). The CDR3 loop reads CAWSVGAQQETQYF. DNA of the CDR3: TGTGCCTGGAGTGTAGGGGCCCAGCAAGAGACCCAGTACTTC. Based on the CDR3 plus reference TRBV30 and TRBJ2-5, the full variable domain is SQTIHQWPATLVQPVGSPLSLECTVEGTSNPNLYWYRQAAGRGLQLLFYSVGIGQISSEVPQNLSASRPQDRQFILSSKKLLLSDSGFYLCAWSVGAQQETQYFGPGTRLLVL.

The count of this clonotype is one. This chain uses TRBV27 with TRBJ1-2; maybe TRBD1 (6 bases). V gave up 6 bases and J gave up 4 bases, with 15 bases separating them. The CDR3 extends over 14 amino acids. Germline V gene lookup returns CDR1 MNHEY and CDR2 SMNVEV (reference sequence). CDR3 DNA: TGTGCCAGCAGCCCACCCGGACAGTCCTATGGCTACACCTTC. Its translation is CASSPPGQSYGYTF.